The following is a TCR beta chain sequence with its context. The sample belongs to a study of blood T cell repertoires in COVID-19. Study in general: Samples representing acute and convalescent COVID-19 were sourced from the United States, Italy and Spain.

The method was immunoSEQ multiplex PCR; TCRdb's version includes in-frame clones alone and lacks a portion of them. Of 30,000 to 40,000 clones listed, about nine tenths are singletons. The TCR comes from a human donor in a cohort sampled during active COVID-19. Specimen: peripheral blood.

The CDR3 DNA sequence: TGTGCCACAGGAATTTTCGCGTATGGCTACACCTTC. This sequence encodes CATGIFAYGYTF. V usage is TRBV5-8 and J usage is TRBJ1-2; D remains ambiguous. Germline CDR1 is SGHTS and CDR2 is YDEGEE. The CDR3 has 12 amino acids. V was trimmed by 9 bases and J by 5 bases, leaving 14 bases between them.